This T cell receptor beta chain was observed in a study of blood T cell repertoires in COVID-19. The CDR3 totals 12 residues. Germline V gene sequence: CDR1 MRHNA, CDR2 SNTAGT. Trimming cost V 3 bases and J 5 bases, with 6 bases left between them. Libraries were prepared by immunoSEQ multiplex PCR; TCRdb keeps only in-frame clonotypes and omits some of them. The data hold around 250,000 clones, with roughly 90% observed a single time. The TCR was taken from a man aged 30 to 39 who had recovered from COVID-19. Sequencing was done on a sample of peripheral blood. The chain uses TRBV6-4 and TRBJ2-3; D remains unclear. The chain's CDR3 is CASSEVGDTQYF. DNA for the CDR3: TGTGCCAGCAGTGAGGTCGGAGATACGCAGTATTTT.